This TCR beta chain emerged from a study of T cell responses to AZD1222 COVID-19 vaccine. Study-wide findings and caveats: No repertoire was sampled before or during the peak T cell response, only after it.

V gave up 4 bases and J gave up 0 bases, with 13 bases separating them. Germline lookup yields CDR1 SGHRS and CDR2 YFSETQ. The CDR3 runs 16 residues. Only in-frame clones appear in the TCRdb table, and some are missing; sequencing was by immunoSEQ multiplex PCR. The data hold around 140,000 clones, with approximately 91% observed a single time. Worth noting for this clone: Its specificity is not known.

The TCR sequence derives from an adult in good health. The chain uses TRBV5-1 and TRBJ2-2, with unresolved D. Source: peripheral blood, taken on day 0 of AZD1222 vaccination. This CDR3 is CASSTRIGTNTGELFF. The DNA for the CDR3 is TGCGCCAGCAGCACCCGGATAGGAACGAACACCGGGGAGCTGTTTTTT.